Presented here are 29 T cell receptor beta chains from one specimen sequenced in a study of CD8+ T cells in alopecia areata. Treatment described: oral pan-JAK inhibitor, 5-10 mg twice daily. The sequencing template was cDNA reverse transcribed from extracted RNA. Produced via immunoSEQ multiplex PCR; TCRdb's table is partial and in-frame only. This sample carries approximately 160,000 clones, less than 70% of them seen once, and the ten largest clones take more than 13%. The specimen comprised CD4+ T cells sorted from blood, sampled at week 24, from a patient treated with tofacitinib. The receptors come from a human donor with alopecia areata.

The chain recombines TRBV4-2 with TRBJ1-2, with 7 bases that match TRBD1. Germline V gene data show CDR1 as LGHNA and CDR2 as YNFKEQ. The J segment lost 2 bases and the V segment lost 0 bases, leaving 9 bases of the junction unmatched. The CDR3 runs 17 residues. CDR3 loop: CASSQELSGQQNYGYTF. In DNA form, the CDR3 reads TGTGCCAGCAGCCAAGAACTCTCGGGACAGCAAAACTATGGCTACACCTTC.

This clone was picked up a small number of times. The rearrangement uses TRBV4-2 and TRBJ2-7; D not resolved. Germline CDR1 and CDR2: LGHNA and YNFKEQ. The CDR3 covers 14 residues. The germline V and J ends were trimmed by 0 bases and 3 bases, with 9 bases remaining between them. The DNA of the CDR3 is TGTGCCAGCAGCCAAGATCAACAAAACTACGAGCAGTACTTC. Its translation: CASSQDQQNYEQYF.

The V gene is TRBV29-1, the J gene TRBJ1-1; 8 positions agree with TRBD1. CDR1 is SQVTM and CDR2 is ANQGSEA in the germline V gene. The CDR3 runs to 11 residues. The V and J ends lost 3 bases and 6 bases, in that order; junction bases with no gene match: 0. CDR3 region: CSVETGAEAFF. CDR3 in DNA: TGCAGCGTTGAGACAGGGGCTGAAGCTTTCTTT.

The rearrangement links TRBV2 to TRBJ2-5; 7 bases map to TRBD1. J was trimmed by 1 base and V by 6 bases; bases with no gene match: 2. Germline CDR1 SNHLY, CDR2 FYNNEI. The CDR3 has 13 amino acids. The CDR3 is CASRGDSQETQYF. In DNA, the CDR3 is TGTGCCAGCAGAGGGGACAGCCAAGAGACCCAGTACTTC. Supplemented by reference TRBV2 and TRBJ2-5, the full variable domain reads EPEVTQTPSHQVTQMGQEVILRCVPISNHLYFYWYRQILGQKVEFLVSFYNNEISEKSEIFDDQFSVERPDGSNFTLKIRSTKLEDSAMYFCASRGDSQETQYFGPGTRLLVL.

This sequence joins TRBV30 and TRBJ1-2; D uncertain. The CDR3 loop spans 12 amino acids. Germline V CDR1 and CDR2: GTSNPN, SVGIG (reference sequence). V was shortened by 4 bases and J by 2 bases, with 8 bases between the two germline ends. The CDR3 sequence is CAWTYRNYGYTF. The DNA of the CDR3 is TGTGCCTGGACCTACAGAAACTATGGCTACACCTTC. The entire variable domain, with the rest obtained from reference TRBV30 and TRBJ1-2, is as follows: SQTIHQWPATLVQPVGSPLSLECTVEGTSNPNLYWYRQAAGRGLQLLFYSVGIGQISSEVPQNLSASRPQDRQFILSSKKLLLSDSGFYLCAWTYRNYGYTFGSGTRLTVV.

The gene calls are TRBV25-1 and TRBJ1-2, with D uncertain. The CDR3 sequence is 11 residues long. V was shortened by 5 bases and J by 4 bases, with 5 bases between the two germline ends. Germline CDR1 reads MGHDK; CDR2 reads SYGVNS. In DNA form, the CDR3 reads TGTGCCAGCAGTTACGCCTATGGCTACACCTTC. Translated: CASSYAYGYTF.

The V gene is TRBV18, the J gene TRBJ2-2; the D gene is possibly TRBD2 (6 bases). Germline CDR1 reads KGHSH; CDR2 reads LQKENI. CDR3 length equals 15 residues. Trimming left V 6 bases short and J 4 bases short, with 15 bases between. Written as DNA, the CDR3 is TGTGCCAGCTCCAACATACCGCGGGGCACCGGGGAGCTGTTTTTT. The encoded protein is CASSNIPRGTGELFF.

This chain connects TRBV27 to TRBJ1-6; D call uncertain. The CDR3 runs 13 residues. The germline V gene has CDR1 MNHEY and CDR2 SMNVEV (reference sequence). V was pared by 3 bases and J by 9 bases, with 9 bases between. The CDR3, as DNA: TGTGCCAGCAGTTTCGAATTCTTTTCACCCCTCCACTTT. This codes for CASSFEFFSPLHF.

The chain employs TRBV10-3 and TRBJ2-3; D is undetermined. The CDR3 contains 13 residues. Germline values: CDR1 ENHRY, CDR2 SYGVKD. Deletions cut 3 bases from V and 10 bases from J, with 14 bases between. CDR3 DNA sequence: TGTGCCATCAGTGAATCCAGTGGTCCTTCGCAGTATTTT. This codes for CAISESSGPSQYF.

The table lists this clone with a few counts. The chain recombines TRBV9 with TRBJ2-3; D is uncertain. The CDR3 covers 11 residues. The V gene's germline CDR1 is SGDLS and CDR2 YYNGEE. Trimming cost V 0 bases and J 5 bases, with 1 base left between them. The DNA of the CDR3 is TGTGCCAGCAGCGTAGAAGATACGCAGTATTTT. Translated, it gives CASSVEDTQYF.

This clone was observed a handful of times. The rearrangement uses TRBV30 and TRBJ1-1; D not certain. Germline lookup yields CDR1 GTSNPN and CDR2 SVGIG (reference sequence). The V end was cut by 0 bases, the J end by 2 bases, with 13 bases between. The CDR3 runs to 15 residues. This CDR3 is CAWSVRGIKNTEAFF. The CDR3 DNA reads TGTGCCTGGAGTGTACGGGGAATCAAAAACACTGAAGCTTTCTTT.

V usage is TRBV12-5 and J usage is TRBJ2-6, with 8 bases matching TRBD2. This CDR3 spans 22 amino acids. CDR1 and CDR2 from the germline V gene are LGHNT and FRNRAP. The V and J ends lost 0 bases and 0 bases, in that order; junction bases with no gene match: 16. The CDR3 here is CASGLVGAIRSGGSSGANVLTF. The CDR3 region has the DNA TGTGCTAGTGGTTTGGTCGGGGCTATAAGGAGCGGGGGTTCCTCTGGGGCCAACGTCCTGACTTTC.

For the CDR3, the DNA is TGTGCCAGCAGTGAAGCCTCGAGGACCGGGGAGCTGTTTTTT. Translation: CASSEASRTGELFF. The V and J genes are TRBV2 and TRBJ2-2; D is unclear. V gave up 0 bases and J gave up 5 bases, with 7 bases separating them. The germline CDR1 and CDR2 sequences are SNHLY and FYNNEI. This CDR3 has 14 residues.

This rearrangement joins TRBV5-1 to TRBJ2-1; 7 positions match TRBD1. Germline-derived CDR1 and CDR2 are SGHRS and YFSETQ. This CDR3 is 14 amino acids long. J was trimmed by 0 bases and V by 7 bases; bases with no gene match: 4. The CDR3 reads CASQRDSSYNEQFF. In DNA form, the CDR3 reads TGCGCCAGCCAAAGGGACAGCTCCTACAATGAGCAGTTCTTC.

The gene calls are TRBV6-1 and TRBJ2-3, with D possibly being TRBD1 (6 bases). The CDR3 has 15 residues. The V gene lost 5 bases and the J gene lost 0 bases, with 12 bases spanning the gap. Per the germline V gene, CDR1 is MNHNS and CDR2 is SASEGT. CDR3 DNA: TGTGCCAGCAGTTTCGGGACAAAGAGCACAGATACGCAGTATTTT. Its protein product is CASSFGTKSTDTQYF.

This clone appeared many times. This sequence joins TRBV6-6 and TRBJ2-3; 7 bases match TRBD2. Germline trimming cut 7 bases from V and 1 base from J; bases unmatched to any gene: 11. This CDR3 region has 16 residues. Germline assignment: CDR1 MNHNY and CDR2 SVGAGI (reference sequence). The CDR3 DNA is TGTGCCAGCATCACGGGACTATCATACGGCACAGATACGCAGTATTTT. Translation gives CASITGLSYGTDTQYF.

This clone was recorded at least ten times. V is TRBV29-1 and J is TRBJ2-1; maybe TRBD1 (6 bases). This CDR3 has 13 residues. Germline CDR1 SQVTM, CDR2 ANQGSEA. Trimming shortened V by 0 bases and J by 8 bases, and 11 bases separated the two germline ends. In DNA, the CDR3 is TGCAGCGTTGAAGATCGAACAGGGCATGAGCAGTTCTTC. Its translation is CSVEDRTGHEQFF.

The rearrangement joins TRBV7-3 to TRBJ1-6, with D maybe TRBD1 (5 bases). Germline V gene lookup returns CDR1 SGHTA and CDR2 FQGTGA. The CDR3 runs to 14 residues. V shed 3 bases and J shed 10 bases, with 13 bases lying between them. CDR3 sequence (DNA): TGTGCCAGCAGCTTCGGTAGGGGAGGGTCACCCCTCCACTTT. Translated, it gives CASSFGRGGSPLHF.

The rearrangement uses TRBV13 and TRBJ2-7, with D unclear. This CDR3 region has 13 residues. Trimming stripped 6 bases from V and 6 bases from J, with 15 bases between. The V gene's germline CDR1 is PRHDT and CDR2 FYEKMQ (reference sequence). DNA of the CDR3: TGTGCCAGCAGTGAACTAAATCGTGGCGAGCAGTACTTC. Residues: CASSELNRGEQYF.

This clone has only one observation. The chain recombines TRBV7-9 with TRBJ2-5; possible D gene TRBD1, 5 bases. V shed 8 bases and J shed 5 bases, with 21 bases lying between them. Looked up from germline, CDR1 is SEHNR and CDR2 is FQNEAQ (reference sequence). CDR3 length: 15 amino acids. The CDR3 spells CASESNGRVGETQYF. CDR3 DNA sequence: TGTGCCAGCGAATCAAATGGCAGGGTTGGCGAGACCCAGTACTTC.

The chain recombines TRBV7-2 with TRBJ1-1; possibly TRBD1 for D (5 bases). The CDR3 runs to 14 residues. The ends were cut back, 1 base at V and 5 bases at J, with 11 bases in the middle. Germline V CDR1 and CDR2: SGHTA, FQGNSA. The CDR3 protein is CASSLDSGYTEAFF. The CDR3, as DNA: TGTGCCAGCAGCTTAGACTCAGGGTATACTGAAGCTTTCTTT.

In nucleotides, the CDR3 is TGCGCCAGCAGCGGAACGGGACGGATCGACAAGTCTGGGGCCAACGTCCTGACTTTC. Translated: CASSGTGRIDKSGANVLTF. The chain recombines TRBV5-1 with TRBJ2-6; D assignment may be TRBD1 or TRBD2 (5 bases each). The CDR3 runs 19 residues. CDR1 and CDR2 from the germline V gene are SGHRS and YFSETQ. V lost 4 bases and J 1 base, leaving 21 bases between the germline ends.

In this sample, this clone turned up a few times. The genes are TRBV14 and TRBJ2-6; tentative D call: TRBD1 (6 bases). Trimming shortened V by 0 bases and J by 0 bases, and 12 bases separated the two germline ends. Germline CDR1 reads SGHDN; CDR2 reads FVKESK. The CDR3 extends over 18 amino acids. The CDR3 is CASSQEGAWSSGANVLTF. The CDR3 DNA reads as TGTGCCAGCAGCCAAGAGGGGGCTTGGAGCTCTGGGGCCAACGTCCTGACTTTC.

The rearrangement uses TRBV2 and TRBJ2-7; D gene unclear. Per the germline V gene, CDR1 is SNHLY and CDR2 is FYNNEI. There are 14 residues in the CDR3. V lost 3 bases and J 0 bases, leaving 9 bases between the germline ends. The CDR3 DNA sequence: TGTGCCAGCAGTGATGAGCAAATCTCCTACGAGCAGTACTTC. Its protein product is CASSDEQISYEQYF.

The chain is built from TRBV29-1 and TRBJ1-2; perhaps TRBD1 as D (5 bases). Trimming left V 7 bases short and J 4 bases short, with 16 bases between. This CDR3 is built from 13 residues. CDR1 and CDR2 (germline): SQVTM, ANQGSEA. The CDR3, as DNA: TGCAGCGACTCAAAGGGACTAGGCTATGGCTACACCTTC. Encoded protein: CSDSKGLGYGYTF.

This sequence joins TRBV4-1 and TRBJ2-5; possible D gene TRBD2, 5 bases. The germline V gene encodes CDR1 MGHRA and CDR2 YSYEKL. The V and J ends lost 6 bases and 3 bases respectively, with 17 bases between them. The CDR3 has 15 residues. The CDR3 loop is CASRITIGGEETQYF. CDR3 nucleotides: TGCGCCAGCAGAATCACTATCGGAGGAGAAGAGACCCAGTACTTC.

The CDR3 DNA sequence: TGCAGCGTGCTTTTGGACAGGGACAATGAGCAGTTCTTC. Translation gives CSVLLDRDNEQFF. V usage is TRBV29-1 and J usage is TRBJ2-1; the match to TRBD1 covers 8 bases. The junction had 6 bases not matched to a gene; V was cut back by 6 bases and J by 5 bases. Germline CDR1 is SQVTM and CDR2 is ANQGSEA. This CDR3 is 13 amino acids long.

The chain employs TRBV5-1 and TRBJ2-6; 9 bases line up with TRBD1. The CDR3 consists of 17 residues. Germline CDR1 and CDR2: SGHRS and YFSETQ. Losses at the gene ends were 7 bases for V and 2 bases for J; bases not matched to a gene: 10. The CDR3 sequence is CASCEQGAGTGANVLTF. In DNA form, the CDR3 reads TGCGCCAGCTGCGAACAGGGGGCAGGAACTGGGGCCAACGTCCTGACTTTC.

This chain uses TRBV6-5 with TRBJ2-2, with D perhaps TRBD2 (5 bases). The V end lost 8 bases, the J end lost 2 bases, and 9 bases lay between the germline ends. CDR3 length equals 13 residues. Germline V CDR1 and CDR2: MNHEY, SVGAGI. The CDR3 sequence: CASALANTGELFF. In DNA, the CDR3 is TGTGCCAGCGCTCTAGCCAACACCGGGGAGCTGTTTTTT.